This T cell receptor (beta chain) was retrieved from a study of T cell clusters in autoimmune cytopenias. CDR1 is SGHKS, CDR2 YYEKEE, per germline (reference sequence). The CDR3 runs to 14 residues. Some 39,000 genome equivalents of blood DNA were amplified for TRB. TRB was amplified by touch-down multiplex PCR, primer pools A and B combined. With the multiplex PCR reads reprocessed, TCRdb shows one record per CDR3 protein and no DNA. Reported are several thousand distinct CDR3 sequences; the ten largest clones contain around a third. In addition, the sample was reused for a study of T cell repertoires in aging, cancer and after chemotherapy. That paper states: Untreated cancer patients had significantly lower blood TCR diversity than age-matched healthy donors.

This receptor was obtained from a human donor in good health. The V call is TRBV5-5, the J call TRBJ2-1; TCRdb selects TRBD1, and the lack of DNA leaves this call unchecked. The sample comprised peripheral blood. CDR3 in amino acids: CASSEGQGKNEQFF.